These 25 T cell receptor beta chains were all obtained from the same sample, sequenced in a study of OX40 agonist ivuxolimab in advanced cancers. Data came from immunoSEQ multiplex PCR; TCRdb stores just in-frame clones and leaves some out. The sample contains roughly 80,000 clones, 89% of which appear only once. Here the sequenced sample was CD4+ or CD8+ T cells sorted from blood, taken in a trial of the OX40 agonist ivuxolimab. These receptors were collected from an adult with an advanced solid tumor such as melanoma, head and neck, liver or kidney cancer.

DNA for the CDR3: TGTGCCAGCAGCTTAGGGCTAGTCTCGAACACCGGGGAGCTGTTTTTT. Its translation is CASSLGLVSNTGELFF. The V gene is TRBV7-9, the J gene TRBJ2-2; the D is unclear. Germline V gives CDR1 SEHNR, CDR2 FQNEAQ (reference sequence). The CDR3 totals 16 residues. V was clipped by 1 base and J by 0 bases, with 9 bases between them. Combining the CDR3 with reference TRBV7-9 and TRBJ2-2 gives the whole variable domain DTGVSQNPRHKITKRGQNVTFRCDPISEHNRLYWYRQTLGQGPEFLTYFQNEAQLEKSRLLSDRFSAERPKGSFSTLEIQRTEQGDSAMYLCASSLGLVSNTGELFFGEGSRLTVL.

The chain's CDR3 is CASSEYSRNTEAFF. The CDR3 bases are TGTGCCAGCAGTGAATATTCGAGGAACACTGAAGCTTTCTTT. The genes are TRBV6-5 and TRBJ1-1; D uncertain. V dropped 5 bases and J dropped 1 base, with 11 bases sitting between them. Per germline, CDR1 MNHEY and CDR2 SVGAGI. The CDR3 has 14 residues.

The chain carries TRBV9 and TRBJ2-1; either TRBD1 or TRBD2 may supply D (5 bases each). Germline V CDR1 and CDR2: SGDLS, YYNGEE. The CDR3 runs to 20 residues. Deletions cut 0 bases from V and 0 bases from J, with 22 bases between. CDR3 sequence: CASSVATGGGLLSSYNEQFF. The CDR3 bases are TGTGCCAGCAGCGTAGCTACAGGAGGAGGACTGCTGAGCTCCTACAATGAGCAGTTCTTC.

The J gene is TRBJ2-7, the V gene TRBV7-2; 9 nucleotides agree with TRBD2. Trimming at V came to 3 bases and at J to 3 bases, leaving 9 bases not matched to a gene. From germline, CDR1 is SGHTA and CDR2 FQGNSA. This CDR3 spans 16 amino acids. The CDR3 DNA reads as TGTGCCAGCAGCTTGTTAGCGGGAGAGGGGAACTACGAGCAGTACTTC. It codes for CASSLLAGEGNYEQYF.

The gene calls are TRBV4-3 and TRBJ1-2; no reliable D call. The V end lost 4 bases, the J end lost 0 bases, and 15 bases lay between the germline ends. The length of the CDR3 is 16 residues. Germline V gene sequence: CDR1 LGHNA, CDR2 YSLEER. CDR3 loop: CASSPQSPASNYGYTF. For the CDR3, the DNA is TGCGCCAGCAGCCCCCAAAGCCCGGCCTCTAACTATGGCTACACCTTC.

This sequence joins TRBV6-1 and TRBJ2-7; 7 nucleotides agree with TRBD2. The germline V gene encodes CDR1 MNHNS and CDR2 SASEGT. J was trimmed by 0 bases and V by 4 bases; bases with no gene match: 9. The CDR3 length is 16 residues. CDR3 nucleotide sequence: TGTGCCAGCAGTGGGCCGGCTAGCGGCGTCTCCTACGAGCAGTACTTC. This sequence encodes CASSGPASGVSYEQYF.

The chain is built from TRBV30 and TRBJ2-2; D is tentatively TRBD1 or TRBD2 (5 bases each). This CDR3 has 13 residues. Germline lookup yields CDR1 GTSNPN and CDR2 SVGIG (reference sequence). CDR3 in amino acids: CAGAGGYTGELFF. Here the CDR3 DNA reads TGTGCTGGGGCGGGCGGATACACCGGGGAGCTGTTTTTT.

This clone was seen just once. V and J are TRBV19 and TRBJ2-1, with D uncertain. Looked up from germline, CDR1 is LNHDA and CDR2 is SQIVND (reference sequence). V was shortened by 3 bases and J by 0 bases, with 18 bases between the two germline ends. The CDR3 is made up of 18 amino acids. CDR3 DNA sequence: TGTGCCAGTAGTATCTTACCGAGGACGGAGAGCTCCTACAATGAGCAGTTCTTC. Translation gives CASSILPRTESSYNEQFF.

The CDR3 is CASSAQASSAEQYF. The CDR3 coding sequence is TGTGCCAGCAGCGCTCAAGCCTCTAGTGCAGAGCAGTACTTC. The gene calls are TRBV6-4 and TRBJ2-7; D is unclear. With 6 bases removed from V and 7 bases from J, the gap between germline ends came to 19 bases. CDR1 is MRHNA and CDR2 is SNTAGT in the germline V gene. The CDR3 loop spans 14 amino acids.

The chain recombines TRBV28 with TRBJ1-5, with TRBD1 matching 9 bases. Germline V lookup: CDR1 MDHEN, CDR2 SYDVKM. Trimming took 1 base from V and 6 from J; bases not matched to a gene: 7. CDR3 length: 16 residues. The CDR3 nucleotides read TGTGCCAGCAGTTTATTGACAGGGGGTTTCGGTCAGCCCCAGCATTTT. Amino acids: CASSLLTGGFGQPQHF.

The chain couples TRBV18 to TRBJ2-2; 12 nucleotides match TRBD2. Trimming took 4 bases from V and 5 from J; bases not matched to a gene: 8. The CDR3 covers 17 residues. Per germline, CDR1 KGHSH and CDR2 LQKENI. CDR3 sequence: CASSQLAGGQRTGELFF. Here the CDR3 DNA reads TGTGCCAGCTCACAACTAGCGGGAGGCCAACGGACCGGGGAGCTGTTTTTT.

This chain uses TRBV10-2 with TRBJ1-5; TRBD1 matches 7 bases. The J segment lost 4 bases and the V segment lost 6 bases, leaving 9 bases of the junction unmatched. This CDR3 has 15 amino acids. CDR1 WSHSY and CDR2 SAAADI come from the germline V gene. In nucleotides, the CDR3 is TGCGCCAGCAGAAGCCCGGGACAGTATAATCAGCCCCAGCATTTT. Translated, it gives CASRSPGQYNQPQHF.

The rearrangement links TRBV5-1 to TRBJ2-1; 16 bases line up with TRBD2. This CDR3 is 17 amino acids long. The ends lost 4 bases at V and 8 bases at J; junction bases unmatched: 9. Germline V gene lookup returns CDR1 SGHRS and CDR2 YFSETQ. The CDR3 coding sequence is TGCGCCAGCAGCGACCCGGGACTAGCGGGAGGGCCCCATGAGCAGTTCTTC. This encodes CASSDPGLAGGPHEQFF.

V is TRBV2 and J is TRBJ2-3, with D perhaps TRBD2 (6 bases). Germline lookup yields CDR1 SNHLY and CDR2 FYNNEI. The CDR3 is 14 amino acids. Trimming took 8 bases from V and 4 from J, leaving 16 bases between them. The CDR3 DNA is TGTGCCAGCGTGGGGGGTCGAGGTCCAGATACGCAGTATTTT. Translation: CASVGGRGPDTQYF.

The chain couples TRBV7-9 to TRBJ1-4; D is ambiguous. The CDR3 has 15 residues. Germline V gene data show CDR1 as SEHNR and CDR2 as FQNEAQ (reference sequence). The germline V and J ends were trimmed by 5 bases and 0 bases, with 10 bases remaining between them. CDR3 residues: CASSSPETTNEKLFF. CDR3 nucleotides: TGTGCCAGCAGCAGCCCAGAAACAACTAATGAAAAACTGTTTTTT.

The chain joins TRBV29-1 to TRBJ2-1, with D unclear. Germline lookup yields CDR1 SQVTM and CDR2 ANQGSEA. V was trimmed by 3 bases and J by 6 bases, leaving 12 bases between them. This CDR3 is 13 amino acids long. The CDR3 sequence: CSVDRGPFNEQFF. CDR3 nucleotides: TGCAGCGTTGATAGAGGCCCTTTCAATGAGCAGTTCTTC.

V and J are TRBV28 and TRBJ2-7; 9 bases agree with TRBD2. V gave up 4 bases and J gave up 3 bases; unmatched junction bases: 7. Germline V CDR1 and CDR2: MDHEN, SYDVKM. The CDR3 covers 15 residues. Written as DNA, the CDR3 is TGTGCCAGCAGTTCGGCTAGCGGGAACTACTACGAGCAGTACTTC. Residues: CASSSASGNYYEQYF.

CDR3 in amino acids: CASSPSGLDEQYF. In DNA, the CDR3 is TGTGCCAGCTCACCTAGCGGGCTCGACGAGCAGTACTTC. V and J are TRBV18 and TRBJ2-7; 7 bases line up with TRBD2. From germline, CDR1 is KGHSH and CDR2 LQKENI. The CDR3 contains 13 residues. Unmatched junction bases numbered 4, after V lost 3 bases and J lost 5 bases. Looking up the rest from reference TRBV18 and TRBJ2-7 gives the full variable domain: NAGVMQNPRHLVRRRGQEARLRCSPMKGHSHVYWYRQLPEEGLKFMVYLQKENIIDESGMPKERFSAEFPKEGPSILRIQQVVRGDSAAYFCASSPSGLDEQYFGPGTRLTVT.

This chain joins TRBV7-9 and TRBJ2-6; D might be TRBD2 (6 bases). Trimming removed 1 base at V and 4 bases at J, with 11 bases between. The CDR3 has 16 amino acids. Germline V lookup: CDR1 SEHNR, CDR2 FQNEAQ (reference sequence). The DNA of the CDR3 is TGTGCCAGCAGCTTAGTGGGGGGATCCGGGGCCAACGTCCTGACTTTC. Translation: CASSLVGGSGANVLTF.

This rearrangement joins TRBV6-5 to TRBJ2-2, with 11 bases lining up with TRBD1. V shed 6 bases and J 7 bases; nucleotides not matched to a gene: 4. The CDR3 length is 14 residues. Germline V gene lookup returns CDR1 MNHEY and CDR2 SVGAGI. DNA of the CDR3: TGTGCCAGCAGGGGACAGGGGGGATTCGGGGAGCTGTTTTTT. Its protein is CASRGQGGFGELFF.

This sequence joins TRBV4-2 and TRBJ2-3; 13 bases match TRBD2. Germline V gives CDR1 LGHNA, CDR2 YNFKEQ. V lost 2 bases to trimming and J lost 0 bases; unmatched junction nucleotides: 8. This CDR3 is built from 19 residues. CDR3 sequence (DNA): TGTGCCAGCAGCCAACTCCTAGGACTAGCGGGAGCCAGCACAGATACGCAGTATTTT. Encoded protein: CASSQLLGLAGASTDTQYF.

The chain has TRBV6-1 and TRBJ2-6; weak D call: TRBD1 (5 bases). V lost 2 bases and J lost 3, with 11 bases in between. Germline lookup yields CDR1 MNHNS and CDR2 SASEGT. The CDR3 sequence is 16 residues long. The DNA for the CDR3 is TGTGCCAGCAGTGAATTGGGGCCTGGTGGGGCCAACGTCCTGACTTTC. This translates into CASSELGPGGANVLTF.

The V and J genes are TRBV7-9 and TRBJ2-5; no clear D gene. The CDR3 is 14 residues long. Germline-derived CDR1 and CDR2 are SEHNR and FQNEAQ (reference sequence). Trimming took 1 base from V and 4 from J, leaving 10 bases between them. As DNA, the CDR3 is TGTGCCAGCAGCTTAGAACAGATATTAGAGACCCAGTACTTC. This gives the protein CASSLEQILETQYF. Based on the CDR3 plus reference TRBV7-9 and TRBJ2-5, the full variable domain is DTGVSQNPRHKITKRGQNVTFRCDPISEHNRLYWYRQTLGQGPEFLTYFQNEAQLEKSRLLSDRFSAERPKGSFSTLEIQRTEQGDSAMYLCASSLEQILETQYFGPGTRLLVL.

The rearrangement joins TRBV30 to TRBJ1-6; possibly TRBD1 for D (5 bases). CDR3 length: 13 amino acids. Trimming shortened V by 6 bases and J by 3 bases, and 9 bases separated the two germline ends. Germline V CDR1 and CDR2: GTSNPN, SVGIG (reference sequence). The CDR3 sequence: CACAGIYNSPLHF. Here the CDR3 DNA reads TGTGCCTGTGCAGGGATCTATAATTCACCCCTCCACTTT.

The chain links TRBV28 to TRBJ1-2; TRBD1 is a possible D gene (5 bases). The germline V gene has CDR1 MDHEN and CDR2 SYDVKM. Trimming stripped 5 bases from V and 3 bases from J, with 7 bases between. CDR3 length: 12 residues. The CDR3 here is CASSARDYGYTF. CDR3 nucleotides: TGTGCCAGCAGTGCCAGGGACTATGGCTACACCTTC.